Listed below are T cell receptor beta chains from one sample, sequenced in a study of CD8 T cells in ankylosing spondylitis. TCRdb independently ran MiXCR on the 5' RACE reads; one entry per CDR3 protein. The sample has 130,000 to 150,000 distinct CDR3 sequences, roughly 8.3% seen once. Sequenced sample: synovial fluid, either unsorted or a sorted T cell fraction (not recorded which). These receptors all stem from a male donor with ankylosing spondylitis. Each CDR3 is given with its conserved first and last residue. The D gene is left open where the match is weak. Some rows have no size entry. The others give once, few or many, or a class for an expanded clone.

clone size	CDR3 length	J gene	V gene	D gene	CDR3 protein	CDR3 DNA
many	15	TRBJ2-3	TRBV13	TRBD2	CASSLDAGVTDTQYF	TGTGCCAGCAGCTTAGACGCGGGGGTAACAGATACGCAGTATTTT
few	14	TRBJ2-7	TRBV20-1	NA	CSVSSGLSSYEQYF	TGCAGTGTTTCAAGCGGGCTAAGCTCCTACGAGCAGTACTTC
NA	12	TRBJ2-2	TRBV24-1	NA	CATSDGGTALFF	TGTGCCACCAGTGATGGTGGAACAGCGCTGTTTTTT
many	12	TRBJ2-7	TRBV10-3	NA	CAISAPPLEQYF	TGTGCCATCAGTGCCCCCCCTCTCGAGCAGTACTTC
many	13	TRBJ1-5	TRBV7-2	NA	CASSFTGGQPQHF	TGTGCCAGCAGCTTCACAGGAGGGCAGCCCCAGCATTTT
NA	16	TRBJ2-7	TRBV7-8	TRBD2	CASSLGGAGGLYEQYF	TGTGCCAGCAGCTTAGGGGGGGCGGGAGGCCTCTACGAGCAGTACTTC
NA	15	TRBJ2-7	TRBV20-1	TRBD1	CSARDSPDRGREQYF	TGCAGTGCTAGAGATAGTCCGGACAGGGGGAGGGAGCAGTACTTC
NA	15	TRBJ2-2	TRBV2	NA	CASSEHSFNTGELFF	TGTGCCAGCAGTGAGCACAGTTTTAACACCGGGGAGCTGTTTTTT
few	10	TRBJ1-3	TRBV7-9	NA	CGTGGNTIYF	TGTGGAACGGGTGGAAACACCATATATTTT
many	15	TRBJ2-4	TRBV9	NA	CASSPTVGGQNIQYF	TGTGCCAGCAGCCCAACGGTGGGGGGCCAAAACATTCAGTACTTC
many	15	TRBJ1-1	TRBV28	TRBD1	CASSPPGGMNTEAFF	TGTGCCAGCAGTCCGCCAGGGGGCATGAACACTGAAGCTTTCTTT
many	16	TRBJ1-3	TRBV28	TRBD1	CASRMPAGQKGNTIYF	TGTGCCAGCAGGATGCCTGCGGGACAGAAAGGAAACACCATATATTTT
many	14	TRBJ2-7	TRBV7-8	TRBD1	CASSHTGTVYEQYF	TGTGCCAGCAGCCACACCGGGACAGTATACGAGCAGTACTTC
NA	13	TRBJ1-1	TRBV24-1	NA	CATRQALNTEAFF	TGTGCCACCAGGCAGGCCTTGAACACTGAAGCTTTCTTT
NA	16	TRBJ2-2	TRBV28	NA	CASSPPAEGITGELFF	TGTGCCAGCAGTCCCCCGGCTGAGGGGATCACCGGGGAGCTGTTTTTT
NA	17	TRBJ2-5	TRBV18	NA	CASSPPNNGEQQETQYF	TGTGCCAGCTCACCACCTAATAACGGGGAGCAGCAAGAGACCCAGTACTTC
many	13	TRBJ1-1	TRBV24-1	NA	CATSRDLNTEAFF	TGTGCCACCAGTCGTGACCTGAACACTGAAGCTTTCTTT